The T cell receptor beta chain described here comes from a study of CD8 T cells in ankylosing spondylitis. General study points: A motif in TCR beta, a set of 8 or 9 highly homologous variants, appeared characteristic of ankylosing spondylitis blood.

Germline CDR1 and CDR2: SGHVS and FQNEAQ. CDR3 length: 14 amino acids. The junction had 2 bases not matched to a gene; V was cut back by 2 bases and J by 2 bases. Regarding this clonotype: Its antigen is as yet unknown.

TCRdb recomputed calls from the 5' RACE reads with MiXCR, one row per CDR3 protein. The sample has fewer than 500,000 distinct CDR3 sequences, approximately 20% seen once. The V gene is TRBV7-8, the J gene TRBJ2-7; 8 nucleotides align to TRBD1. This TCR derives from a male donor with ankylosing spondylitis. The sequenced sample consisted of blood, either unsorted or a sorted T cell fraction (not recorded which). The CDR3 DNA reads TGTGCCAGCAGCTTAACACAGGGGGCCTACGAGCAGTACTTC. It is translated as CASSLTQGAYEQYF.